This is a list of T cell receptor beta chains from one sample in a study of T cells after yellow fever vaccination. TCRdb recomputed calls from the 5' RACE reads with MiXCR, one row per CDR3 protein. The repertoire consists of roughly 400,000 distinct CDR3 sequences, with 18% occurring once and the leading ten covering over 15%. This sample comprised PBMCs, obtained before the yellow fever booster vaccination. The receptors originated from a man aged 18 to 35 who received the YFV17D yellow fever vaccine. The CDR3 runs from the conserved cysteine through the conserved F or W. The D gene is left open where the match is weak. Clone size appears in some rows only: once, few, many, or a class for an expanded clone.

V: TRBV5-1; length: 15; D: NA; size: many; J: TRBJ2-1; DNA: TGCGCCAGCAGCTTGGGCTCCCTCGGGAGCAATGAGCAGTTCTTC; CDR3: CASSLGSLGSNEQFF
V: TRBV25-1; length: 15; D: NA; size: NA; J: TRBJ1-5; DNA: TGTGCCAGCAGTGTGGGGGGATCGGGCAATCAGCCCCAGCATTTT; CDR3: CASSVGGSGNQPQHF
V: TRBV9; length: 14; D: NA; size: few; J: TRBJ2-7; DNA: TGTGCCAGCAGCGGAAGGGACACCACCTACGAGCAGTACTTC; CDR3: CASSGRDTTYEQYF
V: TRBV6-5; length: 14; D: NA; size: few; J: TRBJ1-2; DNA: TGTGCCAGCAGTGGTGACGGGGGAAACTATGGCTACACCTTC; CDR3: CASSGDGGNYGYTF
V: TRBV28; length: 17; D: TRBD1; size: few; J: TRBJ1-5; DNA: TGTGCCAGCAGTTTATGGACAGGGGAACTTAGCAATCAGCCCCAGCATTTT; CDR3: CASSLWTGELSNQPQHF
V: TRBV20-1; length: 14; D: TRBD1; size: few; J: TRBJ1-3; DNA: TGCAGTGCTGGAAAACAGGGGTACGGGGACACCATATATTTT; CDR3: CSAGKQGYGDTIYF
V: TRBV7-2; length: 13; D: NA; size: few; J: TRBJ1-2; DNA: TGTGCCAGCAGCCGGTTCGTAGAGTATGGCTACACCTTC; CDR3: CASSRFVEYGYTF
V: TRBV4-3; length: 14; D: NA; size: NA; J: TRBJ1-2; DNA: TGCGCCAGCAGCCAAGAACAGGGCTCGACGGGCTACACCTTC; CDR3: CASSQEQGSTGYTF
V: TRBV28; length: 19; D: TRBD2; size: few; J: TRBJ2-3; DNA: TGTGCCAGCAGCCCCGAGGGACTAGCGGGGGTGTCTAGCACAGATACGCAGTATTTT; CDR3: CASSPEGLAGVSSTDTQYF
V: TRBV10-3; length: 15; D: TRBD2; size: NA; J: TRBJ2-7; DNA: TGTGCCATCAGTGAGTCGAGACTAGCGGCCTACGAGCAGTACTTC; CDR3: CAISESRLAAYEQYF
V: TRBV11-2; length: 13; D: NA; size: NA; J: TRBJ2-5; DNA: TGTGCCAGCAGGGGGGTCTACCAAGAGACCCAGTACTTC; CDR3: CASRGVYQETQYF
V: TRBV18; length: 14; D: NA; size: few; J: TRBJ1-1; DNA: TGTGCCAGCTCAGGCCTTGATGGAGGCACTGAAGCTTTCTTT; CDR3: CASSGLDGGTEAFF